This entry is about one TCR beta chain. This sample is part of a study of long-term antiretroviral therapy in people with HIV. The immunoSEQ assay was v3.0, run at survey level. Profiling relied on immunoSEQ multiplex PCR, and the TCRdb table lists in-frame clones only, not all of them. Among about 15,000 clones listed, about 91% were seen once. Each HIV-infected participant was given treatment in the United States. V was shortened by 1 base and J by 1 base, with 1 base between the two germline ends. The CDR3 consists of 12 residues. Germline V CDR1 and CDR2: KGHSH, LQKENI. The material was unsorted PBMCs, obtained 0.3 years after starting antiretroviral therapy. The TCR originated in a man between 60 and 70 years old with HIV. The rearrangement links TRBV18 to TRBJ1-1; no definite D call. The CDR3 is CASSPQNTEAFF. The DNA of the CDR3 is TGTGCCAGCTCACCACAGAACACTGAAGCTTTCTTT.